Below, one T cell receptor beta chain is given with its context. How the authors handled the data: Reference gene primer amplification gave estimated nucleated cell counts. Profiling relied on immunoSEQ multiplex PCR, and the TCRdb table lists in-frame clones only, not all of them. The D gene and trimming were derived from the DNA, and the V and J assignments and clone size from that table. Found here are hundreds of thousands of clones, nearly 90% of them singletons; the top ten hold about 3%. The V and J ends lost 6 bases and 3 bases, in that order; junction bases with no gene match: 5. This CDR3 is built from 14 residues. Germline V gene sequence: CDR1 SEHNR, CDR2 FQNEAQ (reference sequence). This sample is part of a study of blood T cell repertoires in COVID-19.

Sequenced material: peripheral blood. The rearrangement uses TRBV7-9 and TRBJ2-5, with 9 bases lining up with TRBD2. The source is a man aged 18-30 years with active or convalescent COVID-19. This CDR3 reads CASRASGAKETQYF. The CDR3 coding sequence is TGTGCCAGCAGGGCTAGCGGGGCCAAAGAGACCCAGTACTTC.